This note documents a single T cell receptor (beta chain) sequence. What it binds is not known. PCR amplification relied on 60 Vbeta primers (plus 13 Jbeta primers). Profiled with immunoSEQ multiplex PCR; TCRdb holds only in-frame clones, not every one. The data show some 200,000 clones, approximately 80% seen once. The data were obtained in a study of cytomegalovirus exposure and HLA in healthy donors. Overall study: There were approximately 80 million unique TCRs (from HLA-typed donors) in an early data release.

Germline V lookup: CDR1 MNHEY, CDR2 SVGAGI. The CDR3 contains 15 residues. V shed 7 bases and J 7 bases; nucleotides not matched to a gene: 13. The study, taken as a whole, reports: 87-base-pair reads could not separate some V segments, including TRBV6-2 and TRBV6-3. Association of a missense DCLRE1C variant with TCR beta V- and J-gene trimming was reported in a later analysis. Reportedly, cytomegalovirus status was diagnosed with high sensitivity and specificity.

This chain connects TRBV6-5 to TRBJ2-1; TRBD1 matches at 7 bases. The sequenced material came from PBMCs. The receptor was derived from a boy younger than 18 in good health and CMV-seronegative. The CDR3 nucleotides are TGTGCCAGCACCAAAGGGGGCCATGCGAGTAATGAGCAGTTCTTC. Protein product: CASTKGGHASNEQFF.